This T cell receptor (beta chain) was captured in a study of monozygotic twins with inflammatory bowel disease. Every TCR library drew on about 4,000 ng of total RNA. cDNA was produced in eight separate reactions per sample. TCRdb reprocessed the 5' RACE reads; each CDR3 protein has one entry and no DNA is given. In total, the table holds around 400,000 distinct CDR3 sequences. Study-wide results and limits: Against healthy co-twins, IBD patients had lower TCRbeta diversity (measured by inverse Simpson). Perhaps reflecting limited power, concordant and discordant twins did not differ in repertoire similarity.

A word on this clonotype: Its antigen is not known.

The germline CDR1 and CDR2 sequences are MNHEY and SVGAGI. This CDR3 comprises 16 residues. This clonotype originated in a human donor with ulcerative colitis or Crohn's disease, or a healthy co-twin of an affected twin (not recorded which). Sequenced input: blood. The chain joins TRBV6-5 to TRBJ1-4; TCRdb indicates TRBD1, and absent DNA this call remains unverified. The CDR3 here is CASSSSNNPGNEKLFF.